The rows below give T cell receptor beta chains drawn from one sample of a study of tumor-infiltrating lymphocytes in primary liver carcinoma. TCRdb used MiXCR to reprocess the multiplex PCR reads, holding one entry per CDR3 protein. This sample has 85,000 to 100,000 distinct CDR3 sequences, with 55% to 75% found just once. The sample consisted of tumor-adjacent normal liver tissue. The receptors were gathered from a man between 40 and 49 years old with primary liver carcinoma and hepatitis B virus infection. Each CDR3 is given with its conserved first and last residue. Fields, in order: J gene, D gene, V gene, clone size, CDR3 protein, CDR3 DNA. A D gene is named only where the DNA matches it firmly. Where a row states a size, it is once, few, many or the class of an expanded clone; other rows omit it.

j_call: TRBJ2-7; d_call: NA; v_call: TRBV11-1; clone_size: NA; cdr3_aa: CASSSWDSTYEQYF; cdr3_nt: TGTGCCAGCAGCTCGTGGGACTCAACCTACGAGCAGTACTTC
j_call: TRBJ1-1; d_call: NA; v_call: TRBV19; clone_size: NA; cdr3_aa: CASNIKGGDTEAFF; cdr3_nt: TGTGCCAGTAATATCAAGGGGGGGGACACTGAAGCTTTCTTT
j_call: TRBJ1-1; d_call: TRBD1; v_call: TRBV6-5; clone_size: many; cdr3_aa: CASRPTGPNTEAFF; cdr3_nt: TGTGCCAGCAGACCGACAGGGCCGAACACTGAAGCTTTCTTT
j_call: TRBJ1-4; d_call: NA; v_call: TRBV5-1; clone_size: few; cdr3_aa: CASSHPGRDEKLFF; cdr3_nt: TGCGCCAGCAGCCACCCCGGTCGGGATGAAAAACTGTTTTTT
j_call: TRBJ2-1; d_call: TRBD2; v_call: TRBV6-4; clone_size: NA; cdr3_aa: CATYIPTSGAGEQFF; cdr3_nt: TGTGCCACCTACATCCCGACTAGCGGGGCCGGTGAGCAGTTCTTC
j_call: TRBJ2-7; d_call: NA; v_call: TRBV29-1; clone_size: many; cdr3_aa: CSVGPREYGSYEQYF; cdr3_nt: TGCAGCGTTGGCCCGAGGGAATACGGCTCCTACGAGCAGTACTTC
j_call: TRBJ2-2; d_call: NA; v_call: TRBV29-1; clone_size: NA; cdr3_aa: CRVGQAELVF; cdr3_nt: TGCCGCGTGGGGCAGGCGGAGCTGGTTTTT
j_call: TRBJ2-7; d_call: NA; v_call: TRBV10-1; clone_size: many; cdr3_aa: CASSETGSYEQYF; cdr3_nt: TGCGCCAGCAGTGAGACCGGGAGTTACGAGCAGTACTTC
j_call: TRBJ2-7; d_call: NA; v_call: TRBV12-3/TRBV12-4; clone_size: NA; cdr3_aa: CTSSDPPRPYEQYF; cdr3_nt: TGTACCAGTAGTGACCCCCCACGACCCTACGAGCAGTACTTC
j_call: TRBJ2-3; d_call: TRBD2; v_call: TRBV30; clone_size: NA; cdr3_aa: CAWSPQLGSGSPVSPDTQYF; cdr3_nt: TGTGCCTGGAGTCCCCAACTGGGTAGCGGGTCGCCCGTTTCCCCTGATACGCAGTATTTT
j_call: TRBJ2-1; d_call: NA; v_call: TRBV6-1; clone_size: NA; cdr3_aa: CASSHTRGYNEQFF; cdr3_nt: TGTGCCAGCAGTCACACTAGAGGATACAATGAGCAGTTCTTC
j_call: TRBJ2-5; d_call: NA; v_call: TRBV12-3/TRBV12-4; clone_size: NA; cdr3_aa: CANRPTDGFQETQYF; cdr3_nt: TGTGCCAACAGACCCACGGACGGTTTCCAAGAGACCCAGTACTTC
j_call: TRBJ2-1; d_call: TRBD2; v_call: TRBV7-9; clone_size: NA; cdr3_aa: CASSLVGGRAPHEQFF; cdr3_nt: TGTGCCAGCAGCTTAGTTGGCGGGAGAGCCCCGCATGAGCAGTTCTTC
j_call: TRBJ1-2; d_call: NA; v_call: TRBV28; clone_size: few; cdr3_aa: CASSSQGTGYTF; cdr3_nt: TGTGCCAGCAGCTCCCAGGGGACTGGTTACACCTTC
j_call: TRBJ2-2; d_call: NA; v_call: TRBV11-2; clone_size: NA; cdr3_aa: CASRTPRITVELFF; cdr3_nt: TGTGCCAGCCGGACCCCAAGGATCACCGTGGAGCTGTTCTTT
j_call: TRBJ2-7; d_call: NA; v_call: TRBV12-3/TRBV12-4; clone_size: NA; cdr3_aa: CTSTEPGLAFYEHYF; cdr3_nt: TGTACCAGCACCGAACCGGGACTGGCTTTTTACGAGCATTACTTC
j_call: TRBJ2-1; d_call: NA; v_call: TRBV11-2; clone_size: NA; cdr3_aa: CASSLEGGSWYNVQFF; cdr3_nt: TGTGCCAGCAGCTTAGAAGGGGGGAGCTGGTACAATGTGCAGTTCTTC
j_call: TRBJ2-7; d_call: NA; v_call: TRBV29-1; clone_size: few; cdr3_aa: CRVETPLVGGYEQYF; cdr3_nt: TGCAGAGTTGAAACCCCGCTAGTGGGAGGCTACGAGCAGTACTTC
j_call: TRBJ2-3; d_call: TRBD2; v_call: TRBV10-3; clone_size: many; cdr3_aa: CATALAGETNTQYF; cdr3_nt: TGTGCCACCGCACTAGCGGGAGAAACGAATACGCAGTATTTT
j_call: TRBJ2-5; d_call: NA; v_call: TRBV11-1; clone_size: NA; cdr3_aa: CASTQSPEVRKDFQETQYF; cdr3_nt: TGTGCCAGCACCCAGTCCCCGGAGGTCAGGAAGGACTTCCAAGAGACCCAGTACTTC
j_call: TRBJ2-2; d_call: TRBD2; v_call: TRBV7-2; clone_size: once; cdr3_aa: CAGSLKREILERTGELFF; cdr3_nt: TGTGCCGGCAGCTTAAAGCGGGAGATTCTCGAGCGGACCGGGGAGCTGTTTTTT
j_call: TRBJ2-5; d_call: TRBD2; v_call: TRBV20-1; clone_size: NA; cdr3_aa: CSARDLGAGGQTQYF; cdr3_nt: TGCAGTGCTAGAGATCTCGGGGCGGGAGGTCAGACCCAGTACTTC
j_call: TRBJ2-1; d_call: TRBD1; v_call: TRBV11-2; clone_size: NA; cdr3_aa: CASSSHRGDCNEQFF; cdr3_nt: TGTGCCAGCAGCTCCCACAGGGGCGACTGCAATGAGCAGTTCTTC
j_call: TRBJ1-3; d_call: NA; v_call: TRBV4-1; clone_size: NA; cdr3_aa: CAGNQEQTGGNTIYF; cdr3_nt: TGCGCCGGTAACCAAGAGCAGACCGGTGGAAACACCATATATTTT
j_call: TRBJ2-1; d_call: NA; v_call: TRBV12-3/TRBV12-4; clone_size: many; cdr3_aa: CASSLIRAYNEQFF; cdr3_nt: TGTGCCAGCAGTTTGATTAGGGCTTACAATGAGCAGTTCTTC
j_call: TRBJ2-2; d_call: NA; v_call: TRBV4-1; clone_size: once; cdr3_aa: CASSQNGNTGESFF; cdr3_nt: TGCGCCAGCAGCCAAAACGGGAACACCGGGGAGTCGTTTTTT
j_call: TRBJ2-5; d_call: NA; v_call: TRBV11-1; clone_size: NA; cdr3_aa: CTSSPPPEVRKDFETQYF; cdr3_nt: TGTACCAGCAGCCCGCCCCCGGAGGTCAGGAAGGACTTCGAGACCCAGTACTTC
j_call: TRBJ2-6; d_call: NA; v_call: TRBV5-4; clone_size: NA; cdr3_aa: CASSFGSSGANVLTF; cdr3_nt: TGTGCCAGCAGCTTCGGTAGCTCTGGGGCCAACGTCCTGACTTTC
j_call: TRBJ2-1; d_call: TRBD2; v_call: TRBV5-4; clone_size: NA; cdr3_aa: CANSDRLAGYNEQFF; cdr3_nt: TGTGCCAACAGCGACCGACTAGCGGGGTACAACGAGCAGTTCTTC
j_call: TRBJ2-3; d_call: NA; v_call: TRBV28; clone_size: NA; cdr3_aa: CATQQGGTDTQYF; cdr3_nt: TGTGCCACTCAGCAGGGCGGCACAGATACGCAGTATTTT
j_call: TRBJ1-1; d_call: NA; v_call: TRBV10-3; clone_size: many; cdr3_aa: CAISVDGGITEAFF; cdr3_nt: TGTGCCATCAGTGTTGATGGGGGAATTACTGAAGCTTTCTTT
j_call: TRBJ2-1; d_call: NA; v_call: TRBV4-1; clone_size: NA; cdr3_aa: CAVSQVSSSSGDQFF; cdr3_nt: TGCGCCGTCAGTCAAGTTTCTAGCAGCTCAGGGGATCAGTTCTTC
j_call: TRBJ1-1; d_call: TRBD1; v_call: TRBV11-3; clone_size: NA; cdr3_aa: CTSNLAGGTEAFF; cdr3_nt: TGCACCAGCAACTTAGCAGGGGGGACTGAAGCTTTCTTT
j_call: TRBJ2-5; d_call: NA; v_call: TRBV10-3; clone_size: NA; cdr3_aa: CAISESSSWRGWQETQCF; cdr3_nt: TGTGCCATCAGTGAGTCCTCTAGCTGGAGGGGATGGCAAGAGACCCAGTGCTTC
j_call: TRBJ1-2; d_call: TRBD1; v_call: TRBV28; clone_size: many; cdr3_aa: CASSPSGQGINGYTF; cdr3_nt: TGTGCCAGCAGCCCAAGCGGACAGGGTATTAATGGCTACACCTTC
j_call: TRBJ2-7; d_call: NA; v_call: TRBV11-2; clone_size: few; cdr3_aa: CDSNPAGGDSEQYF; cdr3_nt: TGTGACAGCAATCCCGCCGGGGGTGATAGCGAGCAGTACTTC
j_call: TRBJ2-2; d_call: TRBD2; v_call: TRBV11-2; clone_size: NA; cdr3_aa: CASSYGGADVGELLF; cdr3_nt: TGTGCCAGCAGCTACGGGGGGGCGGATGTCGGGGAGCTGCTTTTT
j_call: TRBJ2-2; d_call: NA; v_call: TRBV12-5; clone_size: NA; cdr3_aa: CASDPPGSSNTRELLF; cdr3_nt: TGTGCTAGTGATCCCCCGGGCAGCTCGAACACCAGGGAGCTGTTATTT
j_call: TRBJ1-1; d_call: NA; v_call: TRBV7-2; clone_size: NA; cdr3_aa: CASSSRATEAFF; cdr3_nt: TGCGCCAGCAGCTCAAGGGCCACTGAAGCTTTCTTT
j_call: TRBJ2-6; d_call: NA; v_call: TRBV28; clone_size: many; cdr3_aa: CASSPPLSSGANVLTF; cdr3_nt: TGTGCCAGCAGTCCACCCTTGAGCTCTGGGGCCAACGTCCTGACTTTC
j_call: TRBJ1-1; d_call: TRBD1; v_call: TRBV5-1; clone_size: few; cdr3_aa: CASSLTGVNTEAFF; cdr3_nt: TGCGCCAGCAGCTTGACAGGGGTGAACACTGAAGCTTTCTTT
j_call: TRBJ2-3; d_call: TRBD2; v_call: TRBV11-1; clone_size: NA; cdr3_aa: CVSSYGLASEDTQYF; cdr3_nt: TGTGTCAGCAGCTACGGACTAGCCAGTGAAGATACGCAGTACTTT
j_call: TRBJ1-2; d_call: NA; v_call: TRBV4-1; clone_size: NA; cdr3_aa: CASSQVPAYDYTF; cdr3_nt: TGCGCCAGCAGCCAAGTACCGGCTTATGACTACACCTTC
j_call: TRBJ2-7; d_call: NA; v_call: TRBV11-2; clone_size: NA; cdr3_aa: CASSLGVEEGREQYF; cdr3_nt: TGTGCCAGCAGTTTAGGGGTGGAGGAGGGGCGCGAGCAATACTTC